In this sample, the clone carrying this T cell receptor (beta chain) turned up many times. Its antigen is unidentified. Each replicate PCR on the sorted subsets used 200 ng DNA (around 30,000 T cell genomes). The authors' processing: ImmunoSEQ yielded junction-only sequences lacking quality scores, so filtering differed. TCRdb's table, derived via immunoSEQ multiplex PCR, lists solely in-frame clones and lacks some. That table is the source of V, J and clone size, and D and trimming were worked out from the DNA. The sample shows about 710,000 clones, 55% to 85% of them seen only once. There are 14 residues in the CDR3. The germline CDR1 and CDR2 sequences are SGHAT and FQNNGV. Trimming removed 3 bases at V and 6 bases at J, with 11 bases between. A CD45RA-negative memory subset and a CD45RA+ naive subset were separated from the CD4+ cells. This entry comes from a study of shared clonotypes between healthy human individuals. Findings of the study overall: Memory subsets generally showed lower estimated richness than naive subsets.

The sequence was collected from a woman in her 30s in good health. Sequenced material: memory CD4+ T cells sorted from blood. As for subset: CD45RA-negative fraction. The V and J genes are TRBV11-2 and TRBJ2-2; TRBD1 might be the D (5 bases). CDR3 DNA: TGTGCCAGCAGCTTGGACAAGGTCGCCGGGGAGCTGTTTTTT. Translated: CASSLDKVAGELFF. Looking up the rest from reference TRBV11-2 and TRBJ2-2 gives the full variable domain: EAGVAQSPRYKIIEKRQSVAFWCNPISGHATLYWYQQILGQGPKLLIQFQNNGVVDDSQLPKDRFSAERLKGVDSTLKIQPAKLEDSAVYLCASSLDKVAGELFFGEGSRLTVL.